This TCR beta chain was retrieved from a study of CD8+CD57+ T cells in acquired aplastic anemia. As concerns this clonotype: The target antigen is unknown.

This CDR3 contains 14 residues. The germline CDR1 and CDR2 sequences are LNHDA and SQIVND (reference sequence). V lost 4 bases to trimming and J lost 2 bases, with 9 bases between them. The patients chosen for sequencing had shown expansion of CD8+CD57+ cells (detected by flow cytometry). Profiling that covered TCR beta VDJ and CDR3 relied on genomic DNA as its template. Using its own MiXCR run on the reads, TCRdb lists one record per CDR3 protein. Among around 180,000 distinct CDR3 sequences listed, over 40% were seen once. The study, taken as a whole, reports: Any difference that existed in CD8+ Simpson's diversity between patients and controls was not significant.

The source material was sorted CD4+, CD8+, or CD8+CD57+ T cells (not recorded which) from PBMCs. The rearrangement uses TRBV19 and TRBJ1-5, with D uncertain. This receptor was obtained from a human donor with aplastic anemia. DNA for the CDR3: TGTGCCAGTAGTACCAACGCAGGCAATCAGCCCCAGCATTTT. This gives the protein CASSTNAGNQPQHF.